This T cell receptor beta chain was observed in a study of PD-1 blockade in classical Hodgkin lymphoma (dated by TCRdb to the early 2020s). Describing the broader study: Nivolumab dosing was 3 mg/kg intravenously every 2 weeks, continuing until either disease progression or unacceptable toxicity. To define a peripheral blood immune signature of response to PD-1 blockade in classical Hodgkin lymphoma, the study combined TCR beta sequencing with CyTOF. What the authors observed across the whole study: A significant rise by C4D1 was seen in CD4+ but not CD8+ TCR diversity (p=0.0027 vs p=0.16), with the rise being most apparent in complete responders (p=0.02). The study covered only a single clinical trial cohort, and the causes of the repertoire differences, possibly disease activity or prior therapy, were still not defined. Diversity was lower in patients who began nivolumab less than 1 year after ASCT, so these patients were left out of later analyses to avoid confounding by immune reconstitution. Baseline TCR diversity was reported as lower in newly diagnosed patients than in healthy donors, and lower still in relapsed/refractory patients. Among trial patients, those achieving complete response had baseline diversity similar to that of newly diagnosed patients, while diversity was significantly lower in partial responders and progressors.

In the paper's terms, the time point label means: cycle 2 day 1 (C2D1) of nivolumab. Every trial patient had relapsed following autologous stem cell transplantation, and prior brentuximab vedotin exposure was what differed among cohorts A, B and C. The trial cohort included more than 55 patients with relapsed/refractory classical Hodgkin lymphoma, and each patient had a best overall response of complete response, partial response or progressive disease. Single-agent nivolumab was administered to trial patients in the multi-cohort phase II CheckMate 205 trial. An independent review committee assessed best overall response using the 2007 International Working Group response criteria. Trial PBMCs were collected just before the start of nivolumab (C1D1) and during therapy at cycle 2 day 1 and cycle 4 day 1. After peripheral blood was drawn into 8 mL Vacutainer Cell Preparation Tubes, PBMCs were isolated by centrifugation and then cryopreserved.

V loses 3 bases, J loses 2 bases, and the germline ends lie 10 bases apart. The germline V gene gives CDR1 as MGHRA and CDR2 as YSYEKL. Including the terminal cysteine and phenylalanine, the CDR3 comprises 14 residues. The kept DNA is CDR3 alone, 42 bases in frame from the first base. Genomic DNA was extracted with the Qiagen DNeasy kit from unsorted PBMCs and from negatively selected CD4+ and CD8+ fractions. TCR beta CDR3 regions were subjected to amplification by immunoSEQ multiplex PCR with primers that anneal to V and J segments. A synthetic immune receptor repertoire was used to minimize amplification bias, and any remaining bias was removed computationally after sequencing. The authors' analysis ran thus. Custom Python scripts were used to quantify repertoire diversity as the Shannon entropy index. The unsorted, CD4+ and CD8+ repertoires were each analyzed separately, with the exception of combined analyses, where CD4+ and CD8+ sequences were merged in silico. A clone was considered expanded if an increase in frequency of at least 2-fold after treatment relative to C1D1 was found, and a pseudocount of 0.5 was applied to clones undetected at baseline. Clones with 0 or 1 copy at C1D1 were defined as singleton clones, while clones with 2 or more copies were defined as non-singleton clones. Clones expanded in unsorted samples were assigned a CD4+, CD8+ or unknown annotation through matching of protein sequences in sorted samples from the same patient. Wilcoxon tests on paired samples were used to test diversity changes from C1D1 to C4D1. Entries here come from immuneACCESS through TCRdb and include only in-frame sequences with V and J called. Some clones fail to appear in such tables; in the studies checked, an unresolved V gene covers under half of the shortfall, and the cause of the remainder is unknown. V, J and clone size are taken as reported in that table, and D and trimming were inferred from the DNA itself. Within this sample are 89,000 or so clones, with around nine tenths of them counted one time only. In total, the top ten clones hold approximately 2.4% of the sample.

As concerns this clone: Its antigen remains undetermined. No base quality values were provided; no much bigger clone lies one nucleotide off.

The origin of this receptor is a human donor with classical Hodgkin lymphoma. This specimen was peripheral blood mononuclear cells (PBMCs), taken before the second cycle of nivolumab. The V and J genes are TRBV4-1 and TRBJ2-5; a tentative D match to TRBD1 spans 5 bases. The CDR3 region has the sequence CASSQSDRQETQYF. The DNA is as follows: TGCGCCAGCAGCCAGAGCGACAGACAAGAGACCCAGTACTTC.